This paragraph covers one T cell receptor (beta chain) sequence. The V and J ends lost 4 bases and 5 bases, in that order; junction bases with no gene match: 13. The CDR3 length is 16 residues. Germline CDR1 and CDR2: SGHRS and YFSETQ. The data are from a study of blood T cell repertoires in COVID-19. Across the study: The samples span acute and convalescent COVID-19 from the United States, Italy and Spain. The cDNA or gDNA used as material had been derived from T cells, B-cell-depleted T cells, or PBMCs.

As processed by the authors: The authors estimated nucleated cell counts from reference gene primer amplification. The table came from immunoSEQ multiplex PCR; TCRdb's copy has only in-frame clones and leaves some out. V, J and clone size were drawn from that table, and D and trimming were deduced from the DNA. This table has tens of thousands of clones, roughly 77% appearing once. This TCR was sampled from a woman in her 70s with acute or convalescent COVID-19. The chain is built from TRBV5-1 and TRBJ1-1; 8 nucleotides agree with TRBD1. Sequencing was performed on peripheral blood. In DNA form, the CDR3 reads TGCGCCAGCAGCCCTACCCGACAGGGGATGTGGACTGAAGCTTTCTTT. As protein: CASSPTRQGMWTEAFF.